This is a list of T cell receptor beta chains from one sample in a study of post-analysis software for immune sequencing data. TCRdb passed the PCR reads through MiXCR, listing each CDR3 protein once. Here the sample spans 450,000 or so distinct CDR3 sequences, less than 45% being singletons. Sequencing used blood. The receptors were gathered from a girl aged 5 to 17 with multiple sclerosis. The conserved cysteine and the conserved F or W are not part of the CDR3 here.

TRBV28	TRBJ2-7	ASASGMDSYEQY
TRBV20-1	TRBJ2-3	SARGQGPSTGTQY
TRBV19	TRBJ2-6	ASRWKSSGANVLT
TRBV27	TRBJ1-1	ASLKSTGGKNTEAF
TRBV6-4	TRBJ2-6	ASKLGAGANVRT
TRBV20-1	TRBJ2-7	SAAPLAGGLYEQY
TRBV4-1	TRBJ1-2	AGSQVGYDDGYT
TRBV11-1	TRBJ2-7	ASSLSDNSYEQY
TRBV12-3/TRBV12-4	TRBJ1-5	ASSFTGNSNQPQH
TRBV12-3/TRBV12-4	TRBJ1-1	ASGPGQGTTEAF
TRBV20-1	-	SASTGPSRETQY
TRBV7-9	TRBJ1-1	ASRPPTGRTEAF
TRBV29-1	TRBJ2-5	SVVVQGQETQY
TRBV6-5	TRBJ1-2	ASSPNPGRVNYGYT